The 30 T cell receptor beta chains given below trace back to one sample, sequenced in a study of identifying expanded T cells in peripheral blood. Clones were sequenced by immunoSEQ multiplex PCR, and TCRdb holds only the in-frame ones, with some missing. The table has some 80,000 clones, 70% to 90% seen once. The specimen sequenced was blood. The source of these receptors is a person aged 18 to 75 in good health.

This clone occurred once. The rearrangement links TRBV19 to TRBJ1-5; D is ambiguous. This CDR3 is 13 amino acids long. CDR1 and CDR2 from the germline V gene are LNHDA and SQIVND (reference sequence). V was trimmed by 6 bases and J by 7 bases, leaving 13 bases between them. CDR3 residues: CASRFRGIQPQHF. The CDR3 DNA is TGTGCCAGTAGGTTTCGGGGAATCCAGCCCCAGCATTTT.

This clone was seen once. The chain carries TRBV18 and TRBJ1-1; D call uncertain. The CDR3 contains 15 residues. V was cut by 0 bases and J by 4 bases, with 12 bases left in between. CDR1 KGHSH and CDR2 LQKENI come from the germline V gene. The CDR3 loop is CASSPPRALRTEAFF. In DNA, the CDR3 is TGTGCCAGCTCACCACCTCGAGCTCTCCGCACTGAAGCTTTCTTT.

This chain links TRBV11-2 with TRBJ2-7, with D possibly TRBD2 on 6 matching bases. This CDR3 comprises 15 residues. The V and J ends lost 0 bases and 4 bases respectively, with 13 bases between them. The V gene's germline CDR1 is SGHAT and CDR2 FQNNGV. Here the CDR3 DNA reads TGTGCCAGCAGCTTAGATCTCGGGGGACGTTACGAGCAGTACTTC. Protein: CASSLDLGGRYEQYF.

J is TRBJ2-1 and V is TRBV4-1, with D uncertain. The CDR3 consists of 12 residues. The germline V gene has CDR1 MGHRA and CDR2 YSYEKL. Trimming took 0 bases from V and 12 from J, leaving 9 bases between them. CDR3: CASSQESAWQFF. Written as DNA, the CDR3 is TGCGCCAGCAGCCAAGAGAGCGCCTGGCAGTTCTTC.

CDR3 nucleotides: TGCGCCAGCAGCTTGGCCCAATTCCGGATCACAGATACGCAGTATTTT. Residues: CASSLAQFRITDTQYF. The rearrangement links TRBV5-1 to TRBJ2-3; D uncertain. The CDR3 is 16 amino acids. The V end lost 0 bases, the J end lost 2 bases, and 13 bases lay between the germline ends. The germline CDR1 and CDR2 sequences are SGHRS and YFSETQ.

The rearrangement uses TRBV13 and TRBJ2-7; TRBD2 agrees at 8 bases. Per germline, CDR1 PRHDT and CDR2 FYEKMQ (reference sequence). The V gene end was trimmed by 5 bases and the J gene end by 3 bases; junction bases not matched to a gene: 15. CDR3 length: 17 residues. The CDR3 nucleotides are TGTGCCAGCAGCCCGGGGGGCTTTAGCGGGAATATCTACGAGCAGTACTTC. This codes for CASSPGGFSGNIYEQYF.

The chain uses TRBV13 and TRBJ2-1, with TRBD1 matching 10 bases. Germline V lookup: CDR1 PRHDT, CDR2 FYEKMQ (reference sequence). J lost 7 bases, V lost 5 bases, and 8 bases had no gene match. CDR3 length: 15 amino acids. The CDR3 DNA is TGTGCCAGCAGCGAGGGACAGGGGTCGAGGAATGAGCAGTTCTTC. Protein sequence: CASSEGQGSRNEQFF.

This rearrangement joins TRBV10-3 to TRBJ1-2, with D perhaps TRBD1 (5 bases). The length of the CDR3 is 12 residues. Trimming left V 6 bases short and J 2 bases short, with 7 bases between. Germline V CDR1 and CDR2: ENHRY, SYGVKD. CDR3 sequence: CAIRRQNYGYTF. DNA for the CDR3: TGTGCCATCAGGCGACAGAACTATGGCTACACCTTC.

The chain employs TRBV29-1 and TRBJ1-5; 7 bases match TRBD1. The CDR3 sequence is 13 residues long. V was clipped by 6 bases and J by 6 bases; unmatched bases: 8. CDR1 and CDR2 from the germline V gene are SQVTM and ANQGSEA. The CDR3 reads CSVVQGEGQPQHF. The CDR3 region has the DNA TGCAGCGTGGTCCAGGGGGAGGGTCAGCCCCAGCATTTT.

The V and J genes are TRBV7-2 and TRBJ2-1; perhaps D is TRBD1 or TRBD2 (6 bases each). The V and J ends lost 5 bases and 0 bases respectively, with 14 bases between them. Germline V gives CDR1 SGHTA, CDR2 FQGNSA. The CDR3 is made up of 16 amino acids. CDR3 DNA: TGTGCCAGCAGCGAGGGGGGCAGCCGCTCCTACAATGAGCAGTTCTTC. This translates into CASSEGGSRSYNEQFF.

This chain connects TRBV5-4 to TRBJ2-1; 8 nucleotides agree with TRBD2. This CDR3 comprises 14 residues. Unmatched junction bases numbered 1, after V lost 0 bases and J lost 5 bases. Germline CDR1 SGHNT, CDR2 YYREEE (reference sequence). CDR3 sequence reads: CASSLVSGDNEQFF. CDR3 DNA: TGTGCCAGCAGCTTGGTTAGCGGGGACAATGAGCAGTTCTTC.

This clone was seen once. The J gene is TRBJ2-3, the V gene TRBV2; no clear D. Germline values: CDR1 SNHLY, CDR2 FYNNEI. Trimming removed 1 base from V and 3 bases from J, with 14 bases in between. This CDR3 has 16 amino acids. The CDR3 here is CASSEGAPRWTDTQYF. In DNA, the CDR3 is TGTGCCAGCAGTGAAGGGGCCCCTCGGTGGACAGATACGCAGTATTTT.

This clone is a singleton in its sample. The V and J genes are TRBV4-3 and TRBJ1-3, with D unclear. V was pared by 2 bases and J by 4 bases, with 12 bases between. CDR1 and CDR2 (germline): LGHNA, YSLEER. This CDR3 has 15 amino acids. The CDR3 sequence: CASSQNAVGGNTIYF. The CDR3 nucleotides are TGCGCCAGCAGCCAAAACGCCGTCGGGGGAAACACCATATATTTT.

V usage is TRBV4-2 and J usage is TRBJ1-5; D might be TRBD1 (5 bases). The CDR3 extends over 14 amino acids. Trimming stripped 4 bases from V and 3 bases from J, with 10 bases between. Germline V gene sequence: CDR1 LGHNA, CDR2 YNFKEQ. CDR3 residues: CASSPPGPNQPQHF. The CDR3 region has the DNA TGTGCCAGCAGCCCACCGGGGCCCAATCAGCCCCAGCATTTT.

The DNA for the CDR3 is TGTGCCAGTAGTGGTGGGGGTCAGGGAACAAGGAGGGGCTACACCTTC. It encodes CASSGGGQGTRRGYTF. This sequence joins TRBV19 and TRBJ1-2; a weak D match, TRBD1 (5 bases). The germline V gene has CDR1 LNHDA and CDR2 SQIVND (reference sequence). V gave up 5 bases and J gave up 8 bases, with 24 bases separating them. The CDR3 has 16 amino acids. The whole variable domain, remainder taken from reference TRBV19 and TRBJ1-2, is DGGITQSPKYLFRKEGQNVTLSCEQNLNHDAMYWYRQDPGQGLRLIYYSQIVNDFQKGDIAEGYSVSREKKESFPLTVTSAQKNPTAFYLCASSGGGQGTRRGYTFGSGTRLTVV.

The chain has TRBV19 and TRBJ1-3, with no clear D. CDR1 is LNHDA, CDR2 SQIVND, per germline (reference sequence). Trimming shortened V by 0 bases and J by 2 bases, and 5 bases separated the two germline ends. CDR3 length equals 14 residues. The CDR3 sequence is CASSIDGPGNTIYF. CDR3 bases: TGTGCCAGTAGTATAGACGGACCTGGAAACACCATATATTTT.

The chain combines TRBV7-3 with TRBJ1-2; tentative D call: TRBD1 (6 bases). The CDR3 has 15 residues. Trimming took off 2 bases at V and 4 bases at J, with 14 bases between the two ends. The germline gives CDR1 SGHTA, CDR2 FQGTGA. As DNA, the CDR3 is TGTGCCAGCAGCTTAGGTCCAGGGGAGACCTATGGCTACACCTTC. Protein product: CASSLGPGETYGYTF.

Written as DNA, the CDR3 is TGCGCCAGCAGTTCTACGGGAGGGAACACTGAAGCTTTCTTT. Translation gives CASSSTGGNTEAFF. The chain links TRBV5-1 to TRBJ1-1, with D uncertain. Germline CDR1 and CDR2: SGHRS and YFSETQ. Trimming removed 5 bases from V and 1 base from J, with 12 bases in between. The CDR3 is 14 residues long.

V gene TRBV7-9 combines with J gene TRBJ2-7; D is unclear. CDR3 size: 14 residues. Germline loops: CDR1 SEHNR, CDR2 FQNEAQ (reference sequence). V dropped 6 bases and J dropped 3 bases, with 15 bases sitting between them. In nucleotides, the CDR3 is TGTGCCAGCAGTGAGAAGGACCTGGGCTACGAGCAGTACTTC. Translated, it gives CASSEKDLGYEQYF.

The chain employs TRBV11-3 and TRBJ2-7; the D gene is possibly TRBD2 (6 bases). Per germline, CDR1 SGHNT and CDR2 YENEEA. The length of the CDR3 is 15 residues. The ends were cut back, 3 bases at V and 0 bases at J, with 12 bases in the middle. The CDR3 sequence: CASSFPGSRSYEQYF. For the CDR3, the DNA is TGTGCCAGCAGCTTTCCCGGGAGCCGCTCCTACGAGCAGTACTTC.

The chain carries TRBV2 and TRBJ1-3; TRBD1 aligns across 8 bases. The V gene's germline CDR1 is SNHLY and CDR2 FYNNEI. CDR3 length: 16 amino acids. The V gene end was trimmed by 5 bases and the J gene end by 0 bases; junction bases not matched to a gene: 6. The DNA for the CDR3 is TGTGCCAGCAGTTTTTCACAGGGGGGCTCTGGAAACACCATATATTTT. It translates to CASSFSQGGSGNTIYF.

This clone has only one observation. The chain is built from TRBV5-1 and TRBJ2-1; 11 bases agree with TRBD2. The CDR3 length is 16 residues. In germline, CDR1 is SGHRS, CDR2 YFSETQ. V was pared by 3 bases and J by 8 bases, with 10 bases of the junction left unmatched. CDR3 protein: CASSSVAGGPGDEQFF. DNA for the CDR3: TGCGCCAGCAGCTCGGTAGCGGGAGGGCCCGGGGATGAGCAGTTCTTC.

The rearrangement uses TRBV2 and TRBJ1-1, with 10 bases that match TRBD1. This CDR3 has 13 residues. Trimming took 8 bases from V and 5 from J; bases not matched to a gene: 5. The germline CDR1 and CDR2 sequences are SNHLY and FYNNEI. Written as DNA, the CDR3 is TGTGCCAGCTCCCGGACAGGGGGAACTGAAGCTTTCTTT. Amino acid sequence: CASSRTGGTEAFF. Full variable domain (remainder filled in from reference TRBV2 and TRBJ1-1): EPEVTQTPSHQVTQMGQEVILRCVPISNHLYFYWYRQILGQKVEFLVSFYNNEISEKSEIFDDQFSVERPDGSNFTLKIRSTKLEDSAMYFCASSRTGGTEAFFGQGTRLTVV.

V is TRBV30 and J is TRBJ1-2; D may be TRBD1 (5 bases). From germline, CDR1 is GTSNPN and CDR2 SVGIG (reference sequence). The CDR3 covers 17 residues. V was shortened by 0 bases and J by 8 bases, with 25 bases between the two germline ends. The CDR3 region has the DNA TGTGCCTGGAGTGTGGGGCTTATCGGGGGACTATCGAGGGGCTACACCTTC. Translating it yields CAWSVGLIGGLSRGYTF.

CDR3 protein: CASSQEGVNLAFF. The DNA of the CDR3 is TGTGCCAGCAGCCAAGAAGGGGTGAATTTGGCTTTCTTT. The chain has TRBV14 and TRBJ1-1; a weak D match, TRBD1 (5 bases). Trimming took off 0 bases at V and 11 bases at J, with 13 bases between the two ends. The germline V gene encodes CDR1 SGHDN and CDR2 FVKESK. The CDR3 has 13 residues.

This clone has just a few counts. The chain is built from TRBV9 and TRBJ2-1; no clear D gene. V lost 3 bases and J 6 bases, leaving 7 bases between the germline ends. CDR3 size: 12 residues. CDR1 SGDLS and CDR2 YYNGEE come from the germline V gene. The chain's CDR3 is CASSEWGNEQFF. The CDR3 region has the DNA TGTGCCAGCAGCGAGTGGGGCAATGAGCAGTTCTTC.

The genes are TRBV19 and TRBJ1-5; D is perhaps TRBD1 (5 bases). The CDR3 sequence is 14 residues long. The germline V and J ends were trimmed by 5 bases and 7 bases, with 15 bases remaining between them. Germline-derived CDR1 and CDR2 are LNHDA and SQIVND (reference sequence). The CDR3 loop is CASSHLGRGQPQHF. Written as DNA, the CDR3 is TGTGCCAGTAGTCATCTCGGCCGGGGGCAGCCCCAGCATTTT.

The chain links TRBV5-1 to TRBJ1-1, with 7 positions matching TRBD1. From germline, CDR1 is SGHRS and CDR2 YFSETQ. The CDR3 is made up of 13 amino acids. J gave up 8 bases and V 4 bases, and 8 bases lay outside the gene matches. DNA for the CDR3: TGCGCCAGCAGCCCTGGACAGGCGTCCGAAGCTTTCTTT. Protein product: CASSPGQASEAFF.

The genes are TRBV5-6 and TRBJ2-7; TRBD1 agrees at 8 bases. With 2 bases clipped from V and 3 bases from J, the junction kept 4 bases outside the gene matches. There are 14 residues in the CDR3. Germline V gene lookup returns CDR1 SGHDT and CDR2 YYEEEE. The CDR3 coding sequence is TGTGCCAGCAGCTTACCTACAGGGGGCTACGAGCAGTACTTC. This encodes CASSLPTGGYEQYF.

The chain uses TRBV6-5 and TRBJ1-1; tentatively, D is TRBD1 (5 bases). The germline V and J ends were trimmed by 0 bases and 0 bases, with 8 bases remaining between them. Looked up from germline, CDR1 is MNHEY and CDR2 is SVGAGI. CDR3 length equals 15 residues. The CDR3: CASSYSGLMNTEAFF. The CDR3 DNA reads TGTGCCAGCAGTTACTCGGGGCTGATGAACACTGAAGCTTTCTTT.